This T cell receptor (beta chain) emerged from a study of control samples from healthy donors and cancer patients. The CDR3 is 14 residues long. In germline, CDR1 is MDHEN, CDR2 SYDVKM. V was pared by 8 bases and J by 0 bases, with 4 bases of the junction left unmatched. Libraries were prepared by immunoSEQ multiplex PCR; TCRdb keeps only in-frame clonotypes and omits some of them. The profile shows roughly 400,000 clones, 80% to 95% of them singletons. This clonotype was sampled from a man aged 40-50 years with head and neck cancer. Sequences were obtained from PBMCs. This sequence joins TRBV28 and TRBJ1-5, with 7 bases lining up with TRBD1. The CDR3 sequence: CASHRGTSNQPQHF. CDR3 DNA sequence: TGTGCCAGCCACAGGGGCACTAGCAATCAGCCCCAGCATTTT.